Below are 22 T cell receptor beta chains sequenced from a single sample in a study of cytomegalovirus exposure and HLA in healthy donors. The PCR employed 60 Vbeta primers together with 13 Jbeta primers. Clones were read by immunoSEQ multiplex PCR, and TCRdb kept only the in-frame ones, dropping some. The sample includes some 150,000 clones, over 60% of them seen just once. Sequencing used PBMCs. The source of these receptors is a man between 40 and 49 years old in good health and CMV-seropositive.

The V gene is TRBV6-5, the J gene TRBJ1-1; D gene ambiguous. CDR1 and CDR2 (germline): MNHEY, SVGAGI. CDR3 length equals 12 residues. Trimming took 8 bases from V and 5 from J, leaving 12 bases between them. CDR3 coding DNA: TGTGCCAGCTTAGGGAGTCGGACTGAAGCTTTCTTT. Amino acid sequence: CASLGSRTEAFF.

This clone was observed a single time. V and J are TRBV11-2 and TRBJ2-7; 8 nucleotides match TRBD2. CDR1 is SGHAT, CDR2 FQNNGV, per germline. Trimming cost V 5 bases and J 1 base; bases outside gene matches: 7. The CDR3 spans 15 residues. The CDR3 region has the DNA TGTGCCAGCAGCAGCACGACTAGCGCTTCCTACGAGCAGTACTTC. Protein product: CASSSTTSASYEQYF.

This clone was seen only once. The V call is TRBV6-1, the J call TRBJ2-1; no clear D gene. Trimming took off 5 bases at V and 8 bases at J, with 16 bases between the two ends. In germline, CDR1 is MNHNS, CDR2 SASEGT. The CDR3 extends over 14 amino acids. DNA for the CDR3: TGTGCCAGCAGTAGGCAGGTCAAGGCCGATGAGCAGTTCTTC. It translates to CASSRQVKADEQFF.

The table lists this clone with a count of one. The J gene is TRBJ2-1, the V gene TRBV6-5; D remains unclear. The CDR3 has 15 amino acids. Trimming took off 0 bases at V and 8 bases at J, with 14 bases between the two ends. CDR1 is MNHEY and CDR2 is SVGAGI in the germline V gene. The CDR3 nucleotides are TGTGCCAGCAGTTACTCGATGCGCAGTGCGGATGAGCAGTTCTTC. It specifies CASSYSMRSADEQFF.

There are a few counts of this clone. The CDR3 DNA follows: TGTGCCAGCAGCCAGGGACTAGCGGAAGCCGCCTACGAGCAGTACTTC. Its protein is CASSQGLAEAAYEQYF. The chain has TRBV7-6 and TRBJ2-7; TRBD2 agrees at 11 bases. In germline, CDR1 is SGHVS, CDR2 FNYEAQ. Germline trimming cut 5 bases from V and 2 bases from J; bases unmatched to any gene: 8. This CDR3 has 16 amino acids.

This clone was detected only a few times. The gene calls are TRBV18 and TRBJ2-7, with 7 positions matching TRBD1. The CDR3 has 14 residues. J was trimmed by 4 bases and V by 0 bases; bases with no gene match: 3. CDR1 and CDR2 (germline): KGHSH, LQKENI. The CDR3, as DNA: TGTGCCAGCTCACCACCGACAGGGCCATACGAGCAGTACTTC. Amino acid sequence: CASSPPTGPYEQYF.

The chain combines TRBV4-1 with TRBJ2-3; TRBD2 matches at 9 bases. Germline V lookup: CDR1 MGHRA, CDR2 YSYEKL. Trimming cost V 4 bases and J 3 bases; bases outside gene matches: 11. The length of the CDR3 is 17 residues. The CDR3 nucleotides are TGCGCCAGCAGCCGGGCGGCGGGAGGGCTTGGAACAGATACGCAGTATTTT. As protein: CASSRAAGGLGTDTQYF.

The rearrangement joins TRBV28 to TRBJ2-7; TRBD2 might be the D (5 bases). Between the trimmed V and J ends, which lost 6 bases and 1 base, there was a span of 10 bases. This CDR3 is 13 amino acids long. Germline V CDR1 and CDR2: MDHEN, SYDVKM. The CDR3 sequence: CASRRSGSYEQYF. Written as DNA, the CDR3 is TGTGCCAGCAGAAGAAGCGGATCCTACGAGCAGTACTTC. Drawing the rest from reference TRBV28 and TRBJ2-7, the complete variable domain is DVKVTQSSRYLVKRTGEKVFLECVQDMDHENMFWYRQDPGLGLRLIYFSYDVKMKEKGDIPEGYSVSREKKERFSLILESASTNQTSMYLCASRRSGSYEQYFGPGTRLTVT.

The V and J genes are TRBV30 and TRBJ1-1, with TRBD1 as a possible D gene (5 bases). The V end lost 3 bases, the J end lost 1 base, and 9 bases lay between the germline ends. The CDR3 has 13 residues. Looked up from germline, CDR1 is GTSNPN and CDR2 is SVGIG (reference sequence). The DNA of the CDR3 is TGTGCCTGGAGGAACCAGGGGAACACTGAAGCTTTCTTT. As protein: CAWRNQGNTEAFF. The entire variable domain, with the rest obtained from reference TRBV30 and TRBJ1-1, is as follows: SQTIHQWPATLVQPVGSPLSLECTVEGTSNPNLYWYRQAAGRGLQLLFYSVGIGQISSEVPQNLSASRPQDRQFILSSKKLLLSDSGFYLCAWRNQGNTEAFFGQGTRLTVV.

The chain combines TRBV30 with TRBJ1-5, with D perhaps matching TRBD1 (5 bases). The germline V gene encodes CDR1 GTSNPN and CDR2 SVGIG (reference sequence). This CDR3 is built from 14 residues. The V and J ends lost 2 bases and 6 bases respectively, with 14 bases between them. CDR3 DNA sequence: TGTGCCTGGAGTCGTACAGGTTTGGGTCAGCCCCAGCATTTT. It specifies CAWSRTGLGQPQHF.

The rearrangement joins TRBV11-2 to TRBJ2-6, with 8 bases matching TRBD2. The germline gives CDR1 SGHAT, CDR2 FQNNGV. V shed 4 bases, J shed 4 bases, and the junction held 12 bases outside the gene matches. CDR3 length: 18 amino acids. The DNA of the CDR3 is TGTGCCAGCAGCTCCCAGCGGGGGCGTATCGCCGGGGCCAACGTCCTGACTTTC. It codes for CASSSQRGRIAGANVLTF.

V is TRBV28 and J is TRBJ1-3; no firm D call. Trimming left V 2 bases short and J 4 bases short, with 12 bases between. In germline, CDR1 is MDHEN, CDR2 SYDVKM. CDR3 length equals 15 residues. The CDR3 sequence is CASSLLEDQGNTIYF. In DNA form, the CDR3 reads TGTGCCAGCAGTTTACTGGAGGATCAGGGAAACACCATATATTTT.

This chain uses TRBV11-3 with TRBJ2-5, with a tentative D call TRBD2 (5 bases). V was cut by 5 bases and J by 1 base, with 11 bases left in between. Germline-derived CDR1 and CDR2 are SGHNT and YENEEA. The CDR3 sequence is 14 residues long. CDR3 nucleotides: TGTGCCAGCAGCCCAGCCGGGATCCAAGAGACCCAGTACTTC. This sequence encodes CASSPAGIQETQYF.

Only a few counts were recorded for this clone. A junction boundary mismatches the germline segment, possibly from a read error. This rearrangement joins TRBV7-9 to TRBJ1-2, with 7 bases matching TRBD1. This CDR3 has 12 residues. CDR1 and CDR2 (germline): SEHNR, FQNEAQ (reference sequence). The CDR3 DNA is TGTTCCAGCAGCTGGGACAGCTATGGCTACACCTTC. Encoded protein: CSSSWDSYGYTF.

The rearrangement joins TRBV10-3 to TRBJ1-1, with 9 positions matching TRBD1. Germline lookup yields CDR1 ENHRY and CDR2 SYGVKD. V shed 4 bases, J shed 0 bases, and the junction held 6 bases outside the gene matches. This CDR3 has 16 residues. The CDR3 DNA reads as TGTGCCATCAGTGCGACAGGGGGTTTGGTGAACACTGAAGCTTTCTTT. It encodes CAISATGGLVNTEAFF.

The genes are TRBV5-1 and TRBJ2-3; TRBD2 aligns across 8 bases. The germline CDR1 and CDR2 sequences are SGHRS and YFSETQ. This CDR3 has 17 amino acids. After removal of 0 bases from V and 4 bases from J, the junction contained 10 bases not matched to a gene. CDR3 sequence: CASSLGRSGRGSDTQYF. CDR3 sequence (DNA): TGCGCCAGCAGCTTGGGTCGGAGCGGGAGAGGGTCAGATACGCAGTATTTT.

The CDR3 nucleotides are TGTGCCAGCAGTATCAGACACCCAGGGGGCTCCGTGGACACCTTC. Residues: CASSIRHPGGSVDTF. The rearrangement uses TRBV27 and TRBJ1-2; the match to TRBD1 covers 8 bases. This CDR3 region has 15 residues. Germline CDR1 and CDR2: MNHEY and SMNVEV (reference sequence). V gave up 5 bases and J gave up 12 bases; unmatched junction bases: 17.

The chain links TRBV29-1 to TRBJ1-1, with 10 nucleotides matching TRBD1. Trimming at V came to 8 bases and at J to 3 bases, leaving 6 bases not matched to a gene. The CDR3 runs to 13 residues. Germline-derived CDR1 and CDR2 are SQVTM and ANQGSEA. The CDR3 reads CSHPGQGHTEAFF. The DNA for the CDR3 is TGCAGCCACCCGGGACAGGGGCACACTGAAGCTTTCTTT. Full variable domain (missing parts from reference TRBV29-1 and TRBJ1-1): SAVISQKPSRDICQRGTSLTIQCQVDSQVTMMFWYRQQPGQSLTLIATANQGSEATYESGFVIDKFPISRPNLTFSTLTVSNMSPEDSSIYLCSHPGQGHTEAFFGQGTRLTVV.

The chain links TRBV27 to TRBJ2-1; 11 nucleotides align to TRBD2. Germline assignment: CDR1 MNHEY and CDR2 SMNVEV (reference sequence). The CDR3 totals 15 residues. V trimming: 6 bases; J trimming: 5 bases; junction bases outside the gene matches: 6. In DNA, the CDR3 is TGTGCCAGCAGACTAGCGGGAGCGACCAACAATGAGCAGTTCTTC. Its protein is CASRLAGATNNEQFF.

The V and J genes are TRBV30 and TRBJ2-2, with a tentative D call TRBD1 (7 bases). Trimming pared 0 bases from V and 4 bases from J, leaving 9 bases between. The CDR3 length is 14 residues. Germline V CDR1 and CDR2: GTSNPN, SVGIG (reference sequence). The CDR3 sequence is CAWSVQGGTGELFF. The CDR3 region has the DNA TGTGCCTGGAGTGTTCAGGGGGGCACCGGGGAGCTGTTTTTT.

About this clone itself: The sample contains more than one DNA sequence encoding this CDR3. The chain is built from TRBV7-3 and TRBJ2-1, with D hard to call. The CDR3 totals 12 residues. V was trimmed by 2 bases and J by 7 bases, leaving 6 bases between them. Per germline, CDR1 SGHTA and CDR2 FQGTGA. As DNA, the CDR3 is TGTGCCAGCAGCTTATCCGGGAATGAGCAGTTCTTC. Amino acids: CASSLSGNEQFF. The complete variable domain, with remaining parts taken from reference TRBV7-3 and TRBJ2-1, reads GAGVSQTPSNKVTEKGKYVELRCDPISGHTALYWYRQSLGQGPEFLIYFQGTGAADDSGLPNDRFFAVRPEGSVSTLKIQRTERGDSAVYLCASSLSGNEQFFGPGTRLTVL.

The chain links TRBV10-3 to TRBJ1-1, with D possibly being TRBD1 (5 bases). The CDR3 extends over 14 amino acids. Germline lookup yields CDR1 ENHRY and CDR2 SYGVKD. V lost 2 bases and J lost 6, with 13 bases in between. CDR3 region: CAISERGREAEAFF. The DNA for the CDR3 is TGTGCCATCAGTGAGCGGGGCAGGGAGGCTGAAGCTTTCTTT.